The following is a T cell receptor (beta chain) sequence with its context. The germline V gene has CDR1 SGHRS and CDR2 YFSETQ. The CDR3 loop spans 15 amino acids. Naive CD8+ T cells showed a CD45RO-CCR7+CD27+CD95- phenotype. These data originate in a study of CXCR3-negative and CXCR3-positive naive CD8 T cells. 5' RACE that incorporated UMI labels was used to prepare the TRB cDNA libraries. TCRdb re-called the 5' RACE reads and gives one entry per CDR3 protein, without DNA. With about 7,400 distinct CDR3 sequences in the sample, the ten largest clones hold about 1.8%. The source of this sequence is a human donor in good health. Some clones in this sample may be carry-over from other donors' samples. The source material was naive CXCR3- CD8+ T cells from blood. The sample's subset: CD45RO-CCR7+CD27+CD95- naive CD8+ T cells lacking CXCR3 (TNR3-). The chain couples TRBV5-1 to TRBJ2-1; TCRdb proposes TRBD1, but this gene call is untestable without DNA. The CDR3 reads CASSELRGLDNEQFF.